This is a list of T cell receptor beta chains from one sample in a study of T cell responses to AZD1222 COVID-19 vaccine. Only in-frame clones appear in the TCRdb table, and some are missing; sequencing was by immunoSEQ multiplex PCR. Of about 130,000 clones listed, 80% to 90% are singletons. The input for sequencing was peripheral blood, taken on day 0 of AZD1222 vaccination. The receptors were gathered from an adult in good health. Each CDR3 is given with its conserved first and last residue. The order of the fields is V gene, CDR3 protein.

V gene: TRBV19
CDR3 protein: CASSIGGRPATNEKLFF

V gene: TRBV7-9
CDR3 protein: CASSLGPDQPQHF

V gene: TRBV7-9
CDR3 protein: CASSLARPGSGNTIYF

V gene: TRBV7-2
CDR3 protein: CASSRGPGLANEQFF

V gene: TRBV6-1
CDR3 protein: CASSEANRGNSPLHF

V gene: TRBV5-8
CDR3 protein: CASIPRGTSGGASYNEQFF

V gene: TRBV2
CDR3 protein: CASSGQGDTGGYTF

V gene: TRBV15
CDR3 protein: CATSSLDRGTDDYGYTF

V gene: TRBV3-1/TRBV3-2
CDR3 protein: CASSQNDAGIYGYTF

V gene: TRBV7-9
CDR3 protein: CASGRNTGGEQYF

V gene: TRBV4-3
CDR3 protein: CASSHSKTGISYEQYF

V gene: TRBV6-5
CDR3 protein: CASSLRDGFNTEAFF

V gene: TRBV13
CDR3 protein: CASSLYLAVYNEQFF

V gene: TRBV28
CDR3 protein: CASSPAQGSMVAGAQETQYF

V gene: TRBV11-2
CDR3 protein: CASSSGRRLYNEQFF

V gene: TRBV18
CDR3 protein: CASSPKPGQGLPGNTIYF

V gene: TRBV10-1
CDR3 protein: CASSEGGTTDTQYF

V gene: TRBV28
CDR3 protein: CASSPPGVPYEQYF

V gene: TRBV9
CDR3 protein: CASSPAGGSYEQYF

V gene: TRBV30
CDR3 protein: CAWSVRAIEQFF

V gene: TRBV19
CDR3 protein: CASSIGTGRGYTF

V gene: TRBV27
CDR3 protein: CASSLGPENTEAFF